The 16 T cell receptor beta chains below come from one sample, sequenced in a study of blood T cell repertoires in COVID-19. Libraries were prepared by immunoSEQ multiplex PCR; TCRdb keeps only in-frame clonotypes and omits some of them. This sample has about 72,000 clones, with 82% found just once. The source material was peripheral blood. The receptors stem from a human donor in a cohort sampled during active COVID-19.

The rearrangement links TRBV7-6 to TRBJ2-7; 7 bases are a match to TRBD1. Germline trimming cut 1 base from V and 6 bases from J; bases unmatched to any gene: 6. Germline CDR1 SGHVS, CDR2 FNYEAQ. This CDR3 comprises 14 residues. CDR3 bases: TGTGCCAGCAGCTTAGAGGCCAGGGGGTTCGAGCAGTACTTC. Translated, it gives CASSLEARGFEQYF.

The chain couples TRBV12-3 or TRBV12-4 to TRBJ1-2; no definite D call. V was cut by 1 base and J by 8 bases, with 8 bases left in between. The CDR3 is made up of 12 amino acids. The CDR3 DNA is TGTGCCAGCAGTTTAGGAGGGTCCGGCTACACCTTC. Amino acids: CASSLGGSGYTF.

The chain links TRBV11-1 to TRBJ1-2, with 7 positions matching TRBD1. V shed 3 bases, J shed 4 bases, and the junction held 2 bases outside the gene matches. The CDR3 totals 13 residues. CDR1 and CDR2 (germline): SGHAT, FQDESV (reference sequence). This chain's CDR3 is CASSFPGGYGYTF. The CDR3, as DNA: TGTGCCAGCAGCTTTCCAGGGGGCTATGGCTACACCTTC. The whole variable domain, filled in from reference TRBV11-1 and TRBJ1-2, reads EAEVAQSPRYKITEKSQAVAFWCDPISGHATLYWYRQILGQGPELLVQFQDESVVDDSQLPKDRFSAERLKGVDSTLKIQPAELGDSAMYLCASSFPGGYGYTFGSGTRLTVV.

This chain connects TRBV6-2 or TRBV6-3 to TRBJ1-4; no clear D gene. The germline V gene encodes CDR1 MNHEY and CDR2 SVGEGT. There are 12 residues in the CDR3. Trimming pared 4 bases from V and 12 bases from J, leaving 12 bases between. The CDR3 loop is CASSSMRAELFF. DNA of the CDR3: TGTGCCAGCAGTTCAATGAGGGCGGAACTGTTTTTT.

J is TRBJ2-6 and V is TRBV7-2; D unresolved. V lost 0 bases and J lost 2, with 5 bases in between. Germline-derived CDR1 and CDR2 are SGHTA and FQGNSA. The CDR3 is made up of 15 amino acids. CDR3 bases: TGTGCCAGCAGCTTAGCGGGCACTGGGGCCAACGTCCTGACTTTC. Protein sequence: CASSLAGTGANVLTF.

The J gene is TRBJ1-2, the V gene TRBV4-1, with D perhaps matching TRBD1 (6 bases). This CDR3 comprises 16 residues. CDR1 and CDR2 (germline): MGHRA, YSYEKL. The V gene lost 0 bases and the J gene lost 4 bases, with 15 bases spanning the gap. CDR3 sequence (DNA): TGCGCCAGCAGCCAAGATCGCCCAGGGGAGACCTATGGCTACACCTTC. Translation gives CASSQDRPGETYGYTF.

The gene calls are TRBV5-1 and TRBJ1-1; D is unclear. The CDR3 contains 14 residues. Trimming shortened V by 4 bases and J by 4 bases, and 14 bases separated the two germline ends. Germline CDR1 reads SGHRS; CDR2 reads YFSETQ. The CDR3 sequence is CASSLAASGTEAFF. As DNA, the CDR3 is TGCGCCAGCAGCCTTGCGGCGAGTGGCACTGAAGCTTTCTTT.

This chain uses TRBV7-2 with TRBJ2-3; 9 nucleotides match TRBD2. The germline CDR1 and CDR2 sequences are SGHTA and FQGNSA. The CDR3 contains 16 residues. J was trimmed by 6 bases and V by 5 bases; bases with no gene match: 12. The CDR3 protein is CASSPIKGAGGDTQYF. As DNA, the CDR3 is TGTGCCAGCAGCCCAATCAAGGGCGCGGGAGGGGATACGCAGTATTTT. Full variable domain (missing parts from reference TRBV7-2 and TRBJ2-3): GAGVSQSPSNKVTEKGKDVELRCDPISGHTALYWYRQSLGQGLEFLIYFQGNSAPDKSGLPSDRFSAERTGGSVSTLTIQRTQQEDSAVYLCASSPIKGAGGDTQYFGPGTRLTVL.

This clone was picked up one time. The CDR3 DNA follows: TGCGCCAGCAGCTTTGGGGGGGCAGGAGAGACCCAGTACTTC. Residues: CASSFGGAGETQYF. The chain combines TRBV5-1 with TRBJ2-5, with D possibly matching TRBD2 (7 bases). CDR3 size: 14 residues. Trimming cost V 2 bases and J 4 bases, with 12 bases left between them. Germline assignment: CDR1 SGHRS and CDR2 YFSETQ.

CDR3: CASSQGTPGRILYGYTF. The CDR3, as DNA: TGCGCCAGCAGCCAAGGAACGCCCGGCAGGATTCTCTATGGCTACACCTTC. The chain recombines TRBV4-1 with TRBJ1-2, with D unclear. Germline V gene data show CDR1 as MGHRA and CDR2 as YSYEKL. The ends were cut back, 1 base at V and 4 bases at J, with 19 bases in the middle. There are 17 residues in the CDR3.

The CDR3 here is CASSLGGQFTDTQYF. In DNA form, the CDR3 reads TGTGCCAGCAGCTTAGGAGGGCAGTTCACAGATACGCAGTATTTT. This chain uses TRBV7-9 with TRBJ2-3; maybe TRBD2 (5 bases). This CDR3 comprises 15 residues. The germline V and J ends were trimmed by 1 base and 2 bases, with 10 bases remaining between them. The germline gives CDR1 SEHNR, CDR2 FQNEAQ (reference sequence).

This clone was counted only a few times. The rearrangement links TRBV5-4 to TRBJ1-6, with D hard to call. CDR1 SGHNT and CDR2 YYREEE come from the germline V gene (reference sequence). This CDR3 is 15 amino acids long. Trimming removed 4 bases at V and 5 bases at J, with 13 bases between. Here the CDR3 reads CASSREATNNSPLHF. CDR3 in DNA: TGTGCCAGCAGCCGGGAGGCAACAAATAATTCACCCCTCCACTTT.

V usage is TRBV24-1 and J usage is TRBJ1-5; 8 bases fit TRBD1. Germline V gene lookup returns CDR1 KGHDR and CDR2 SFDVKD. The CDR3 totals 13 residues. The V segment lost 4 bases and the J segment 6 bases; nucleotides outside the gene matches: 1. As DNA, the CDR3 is TGTGCCACCAGTGAAGGACAGGGTCAGCCCCAGCATTTT. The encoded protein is CATSEGQGQPQHF.

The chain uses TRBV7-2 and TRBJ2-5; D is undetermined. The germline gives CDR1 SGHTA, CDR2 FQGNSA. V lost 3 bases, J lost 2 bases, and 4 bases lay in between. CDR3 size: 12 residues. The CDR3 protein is CASSFTQETQYF. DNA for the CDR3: TGTGCCAGCAGCTTCACTCAAGAGACCCAGTACTTC.

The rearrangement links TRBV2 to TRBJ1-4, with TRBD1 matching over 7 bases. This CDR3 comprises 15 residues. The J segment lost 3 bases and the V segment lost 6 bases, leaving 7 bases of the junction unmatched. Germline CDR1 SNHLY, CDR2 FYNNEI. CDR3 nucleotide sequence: TGTGCCAGCAGATCGGGGACAGCTTCTAATGAAAAACTGTTTTTT. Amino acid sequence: CASRSGTASNEKLFF.

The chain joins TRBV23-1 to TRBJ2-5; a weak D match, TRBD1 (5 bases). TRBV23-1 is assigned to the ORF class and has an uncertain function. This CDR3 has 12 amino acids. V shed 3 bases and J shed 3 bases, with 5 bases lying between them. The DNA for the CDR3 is TGCGCCAGCAGTCACAGGGAAGAGACCCAGTACTTC. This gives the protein CASSHREETQYF.